This T cell receptor beta chain was found in a study of blood T cell repertoires in COVID-19. Study summary: From T cells, B-cell-depleted T cells, or PBMCs came the material, which was cDNA or gDNA.

The CDR3 covers 12 residues. Trimming took 8 bases from V and 5 from J, leaving 12 bases between them. Germline loops: CDR1 MDHEN, CDR2 SYDVKM. How the authors handled the data: Estimation of nucleated cell counts relied on the amplification of reference gene primers. Produced via immunoSEQ multiplex PCR; TCRdb's table is partial and in-frame only. V, J and clone size are those of that table, while D and trimming were read from the DNA. The sample has a few hundred thousand clones; 87% are singletons. The study recruited people aged 18 to 89 years across under 25 US areas. Which cohort a participant joined came from the clinical history participants gave.

Sequences were obtained from PBMCs or T cells enriched from blood (not recorded which). V gene TRBV28 combines with J gene TRBJ2-5, with a tentative D call TRBD1 (6 bases). The TCR sequence derives from a woman in her thirties who had recovered from COVID-19. The CDR3: CASGGQTETQYF. The CDR3 DNA follows: TGTGCCAGCGGGGGCCAGACGGAGACCCAGTACTTC.